The clone carrying this T cell receptor (beta chain) was detected only a few times. The data were obtained in a study of T-cell reconstitution after alpha-beta-depleted transplantation in children. Germline assignment: CDR1 SGDLS and CDR2 YYNGEE. The CDR3 consists of 13 residues. The ends were cut back, 10 bases at V and 2 bases at J, with 15 bases in the middle. The authors prepared the TCRbeta library with unique molecular identifiers. TCRdb recomputed calls from the PCR reads with MiXCR, one row per CDR3 protein. The data show about 400,000 distinct CDR3 sequences, roughly 20% seen once. The rearrangement uses TRBV9 and TRBJ2-5; possible D gene TRBD1, 5 bases. This TCR came from a human donor who donated a stem cell graft to a child with acute myeloid leukemia. This specimen was PBMCs from the stem cell graft donor, taken from the stem cell graft. CDR3 protein: CALRGRAQETQYF. In DNA, the CDR3 is TGTGCCCTAAGGGGCAGGGCTCAAGAGACCCAGTACTTC.